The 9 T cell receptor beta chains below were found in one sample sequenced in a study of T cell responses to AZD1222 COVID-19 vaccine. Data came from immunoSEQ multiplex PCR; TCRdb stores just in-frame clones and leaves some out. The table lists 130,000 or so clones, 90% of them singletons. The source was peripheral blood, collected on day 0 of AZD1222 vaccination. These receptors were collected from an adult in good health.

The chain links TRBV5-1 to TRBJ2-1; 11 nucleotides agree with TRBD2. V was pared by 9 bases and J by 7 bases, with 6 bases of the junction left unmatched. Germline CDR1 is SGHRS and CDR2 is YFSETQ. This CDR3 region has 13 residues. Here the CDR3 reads CATRLAGLNEQFF. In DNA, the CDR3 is TGCGCCACCAGACTAGCGGGATTGAATGAGCAGTTCTTC.

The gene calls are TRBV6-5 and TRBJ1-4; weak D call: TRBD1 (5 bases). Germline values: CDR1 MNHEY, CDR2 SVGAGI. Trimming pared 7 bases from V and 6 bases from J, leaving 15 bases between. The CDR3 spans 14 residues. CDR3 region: CASILGGGDEKLFF. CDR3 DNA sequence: TGTGCCAGCATCCTGGGGGGAGGCGATGAAAAACTGTTTTTT.

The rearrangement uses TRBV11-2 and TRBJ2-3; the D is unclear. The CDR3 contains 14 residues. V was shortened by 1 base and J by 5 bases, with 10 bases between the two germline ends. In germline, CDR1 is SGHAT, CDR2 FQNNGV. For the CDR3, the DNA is TGTGCCAGCAGCTTAGTTCCTTCCGGAGATACGCAGTATTTT. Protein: CASSLVPSGDTQYF.

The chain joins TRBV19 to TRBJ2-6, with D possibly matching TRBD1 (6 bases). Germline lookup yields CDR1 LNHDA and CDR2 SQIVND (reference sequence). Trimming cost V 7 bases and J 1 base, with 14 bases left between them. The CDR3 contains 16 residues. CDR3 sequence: CASNQGGWSGANVLTF. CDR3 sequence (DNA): TGTGCCAGTAACCAAGGGGGTTGGTCTGGGGCCAACGTCCTGACTTTC.

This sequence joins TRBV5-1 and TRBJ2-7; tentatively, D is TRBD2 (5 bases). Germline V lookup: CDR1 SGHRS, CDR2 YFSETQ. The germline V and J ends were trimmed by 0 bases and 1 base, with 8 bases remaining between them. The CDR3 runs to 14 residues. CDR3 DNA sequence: TGCGCCAGCAGCTTGGGTCGCGGGTCCTACGAGCAGTACTTC. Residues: CASSLGRGSYEQYF.

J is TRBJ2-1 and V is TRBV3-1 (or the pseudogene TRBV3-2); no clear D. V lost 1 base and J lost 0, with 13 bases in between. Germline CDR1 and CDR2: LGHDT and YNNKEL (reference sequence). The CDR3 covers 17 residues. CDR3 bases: TGTGCCAGCAGCCAAGGGACCCACCCGAGCTCCTACAATGAGCAGTTCTTC. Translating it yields CASSQGTHPSSYNEQFF.

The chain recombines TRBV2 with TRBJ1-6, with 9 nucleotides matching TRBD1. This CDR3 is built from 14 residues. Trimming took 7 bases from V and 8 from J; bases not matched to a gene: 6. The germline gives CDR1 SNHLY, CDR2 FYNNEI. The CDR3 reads CASIFRTGDSPLHF. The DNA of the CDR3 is TGTGCCAGCATCTTCAGGACAGGGGATTCACCCCTCCACTTT.

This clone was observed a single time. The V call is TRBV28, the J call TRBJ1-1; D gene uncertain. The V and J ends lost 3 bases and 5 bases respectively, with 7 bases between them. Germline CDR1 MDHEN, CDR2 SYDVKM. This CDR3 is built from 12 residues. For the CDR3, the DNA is TGTGCCAGCAGTTTGATAGGTACTGAAGCTTTCTTT. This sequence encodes CASSLIGTEAFF.

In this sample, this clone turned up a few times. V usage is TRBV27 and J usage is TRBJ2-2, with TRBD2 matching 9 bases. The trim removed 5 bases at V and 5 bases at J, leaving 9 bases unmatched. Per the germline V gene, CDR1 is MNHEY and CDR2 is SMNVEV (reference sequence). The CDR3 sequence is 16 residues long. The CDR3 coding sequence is TGTGCCAGCAGTCGCACCGGGACTAGCTTAACCGGGGAGCTGTTTTTT. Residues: CASSRTGTSLTGELFF.